Included here is one TCR beta chain sequence, with context. A single count supports this clonotype. The antigen this receptor binds is unknown. No much larger clone exists at a distance of one base, and base qualities are not known. A single read offers scant evidence. These data are taken from a study of healthy donors' naive CD4 and CD8 T cells (dated by TCRdb to between 2014 and 2017). A note on the overall study: Donor selection covered three age groups (20-25, 40-50 and 60-70 years) with more than 5 people in each, and the resulting cohort had a mean age of approximately 44 and was half female. The peripheral blood mononuclear cells came from 15 to 20 individuals who were healthy and unrelated. To examine how TCR variation is linked to lineage commitment, the study sequenced rearranged TCR alpha and beta chains from naive CD4+ and CD8+ T cells. Donors were HLA-typed by sequencing at HLA-A, -B, -C, -DRB1, -DQB1 and -DPB1 using the SBTexcellerator protocol, an ABI3130xl analyzer and SBTengine software. For TCR alpha, a new primer set was designed to cover all functional IMGT alpha gene variants, and the remainder of the protocol was kept the same as the beta-chain workflow.

Summary of the overall study and its limitations: Most V and J gene segments were reportedly biased between naive CD4+ and CD8+ cells, consistently across donors and independent of HLA genotype. Because alpha and beta chains were sequenced in bulk and could not be paired, the effects of the two chains in combination were not assessed. Taken together, V genes, J genes and CDR3 charge appeared to account for around an eighth of the variance in CD4/CD8 propensity, acting in a largely additive way. In both chains, CD4+ lineage was associated with a positively charged CDR3 and CD8+ lineage with a negatively charged CDR3. The study did not directly address possible repertoire bias arising from homeostatic proliferation of naive T cells.

V is shortened by 5 bases, J by 2 bases, and the region joining them spans 10 bases. Including the terminal cysteine and phenylalanine, the CDR3 comprises 14 residues. The entry retains the CDR3 DNA only, 42 bases that are in frame from base 1. Looking up the germline V gene (reference sequence) yields CDR1 LNHDA and CDR2 SQIVND. The listed sequencing device is 454 GS FLX Titanium. A previously published linear amplification protocol was used to build the TCR libraries, starting from roughly 500 ng of total RNA. Sequencing was carried out on the Roche/454 Genome Sequencer using Titanium chemistry. Per the authors' processing: Fewer than 100,000 rearranged TCR alpha transcripts were sequenced from 5 or 6 of the healthy donors. Duplicate transcripts were dropped, and unique TCR clonotypes were identified by the CDR3 junction according to IMGT nomenclature. CD4 versus CD8 status was modeled on V and J genes by logistic regression in R 2.13.0, with adjustment for donor effects and Bonferroni correction for multiple testing. In-frame beta chains were kept once TCRdb had trimmed the public reads at Q25 with fastp and called clones with MiXCR. Entries are consolidated by CDR3 protein sequence, retaining the most common genes and DNA. These V and J calls derive from TCRdb rather than the authors' analysis. The sample table shows around 180,000 distinct CDR3 sequences, and nearly 75% are seen once. About 2.3% of the sample is taken by the ten largest.

Cells with a CD4+CD8-CD45RO-CD45RA+ profile were isolated by FACS and defined as naive CD4+ T cells, and those with a CD8+CD4-CD45RA+CD27bright profile were defined as naive CD8+ T cells. Sorting used antibodies against CD4 (RPA-T4), CD8 (SK1), CD27 (O323), CD45RA (HI100) and CD45RO (UCHL1). In this chain, TRBV19 is recombined with TRBJ1-5; the D segment cannot be called with confidence. This clonotype originated in a pool of human donors in good health; the sample pools cells from several healthy donors. Sequenced material: naive CD4+ and CD8+ T cells sorted from blood, pooled from several donors. According to the study, the label for this sample's cell subset or site signals: FACS-sorted naive CD4+ (CD45RO-CD45RA+) and naive CD8+ (CD45RA+CD27bright) T cells. CDR3 reads: CASSDWQGNQPQHF. The base sequence is TGTGCCAGTAGTGATTGGCAAGGCAATCAGCCCCAGCATTTT. The CDR3 plus the reference TRBV19 and TRBJ1-5 genes for the other parts give the full variable domain: DGGITQSPKYLFRKEGQNVTLSCEQNLNHDAMYWYRQDPGQGLRLIYYSQIVNDFQKGDIAEGYSVSREKKESFPLTVTSAQKNPTAFYLCASSDWQGNQPQHFGDGTRLSIL.